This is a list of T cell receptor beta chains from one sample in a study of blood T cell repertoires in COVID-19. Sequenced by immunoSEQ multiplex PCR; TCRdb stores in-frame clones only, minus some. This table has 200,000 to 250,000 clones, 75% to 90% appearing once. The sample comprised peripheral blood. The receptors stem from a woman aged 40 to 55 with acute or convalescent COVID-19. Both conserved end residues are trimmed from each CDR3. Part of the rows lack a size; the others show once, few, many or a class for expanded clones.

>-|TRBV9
ASSLTGTTEAF
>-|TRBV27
ASGRWDGTGYNSPLH
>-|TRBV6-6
ASSYPLGQGAEAF
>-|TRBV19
ASSITGTSDTQY
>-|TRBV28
ASSFQGQRNSPLH
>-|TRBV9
ASSENRGRVTDTQY
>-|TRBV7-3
ASSLGTKYNEQF
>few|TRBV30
AWSLTGSDTEAF
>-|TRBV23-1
ASSGSVGQLILKETQY
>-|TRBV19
ASSTGGMTNEKLF
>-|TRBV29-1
SVAQGYTEAF
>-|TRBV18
ASSPDSPTNGYT
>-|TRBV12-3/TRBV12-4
ASSLGGNTEAF
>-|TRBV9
ASTSGTVGGETQY
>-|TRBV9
ASRQGNYNEQF
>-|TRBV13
ASSLATGTSEYNEQF
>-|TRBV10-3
AISESRTSGGLKDTQY
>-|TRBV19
ASIRTGDTGELF
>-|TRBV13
ASSTGTDVSGGDTDTQY
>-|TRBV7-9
ASSLGQGVSEPQH
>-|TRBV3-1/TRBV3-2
ASSRQGGETQY
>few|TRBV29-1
SVTTDTNEKLF
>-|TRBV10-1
ASSVGSNTEAF
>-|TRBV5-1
ASYPGQGAGTDTQY
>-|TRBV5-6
ASSTGVDSGNTIY
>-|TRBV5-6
ASSQGQGTFLSGNTIY
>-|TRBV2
ASSAGGETQY